This entry concerns a single T cell receptor (beta chain). Here immunoSEQ multiplex PCR was the method, and the copy in TCRdb shows in-frame clones only, minus some. The table lists 100,000 to 150,000 clones, roughly 85% of them singletons. The sample originates from a study of T cell responses to AZD1222 COVID-19 vaccine. The germline CDR1 and CDR2 sequences are LGHNA and YNFKEQ. CDR3 length: 16 residues. V lost 0 bases to trimming and J lost 3 bases, with 14 bases between them. The receptor's source is an adult who received the MenACWY meningococcal vaccine as a control. The sequenced sample was peripheral blood, obtained 28 days after the second dose of the MenACWY control vaccine. The genes are TRBV4-2 and TRBJ1-2; D not resolved. This CDR3 reads CASSQDAGPGDYGYTF. CDR3 DNA: TGTGCCAGCAGCCAAGATGCGGGCCCGGGCGACTATGGCTACACCTTC.